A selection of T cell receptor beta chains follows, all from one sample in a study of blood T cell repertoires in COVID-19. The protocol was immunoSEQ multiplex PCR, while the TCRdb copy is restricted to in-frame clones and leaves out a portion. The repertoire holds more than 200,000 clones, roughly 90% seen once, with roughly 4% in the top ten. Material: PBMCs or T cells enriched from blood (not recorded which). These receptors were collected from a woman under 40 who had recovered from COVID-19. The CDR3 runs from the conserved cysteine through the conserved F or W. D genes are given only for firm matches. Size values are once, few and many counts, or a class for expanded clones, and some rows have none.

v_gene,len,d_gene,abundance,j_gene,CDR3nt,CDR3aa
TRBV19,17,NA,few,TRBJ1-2,TGTGCCAGTAGTATAGGTGCGCAGGGAGGAGGGAACTATGGCTACACCTTC,CASSIGAQGGGNYGYTF
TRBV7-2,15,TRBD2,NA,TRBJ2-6,TGTGCCAGCAGCTTAAGCGGGGTCGGGGCCAACGTCCTGACTTTC,CASSLSGVGANVLTF
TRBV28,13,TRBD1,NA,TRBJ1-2,TGTGCCATCGTAGACAGGGCGTCCTATGGCTACACCTTC,CAIVDRASYGYTF
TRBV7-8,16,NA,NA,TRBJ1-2,TGTGCCAGCAGCTACCTGGAGGGGGGGCTCCAGGGGGGCTACACCTTC,CASSYLEGGLQGGYTF
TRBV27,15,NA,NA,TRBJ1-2,TGTGCCAGCAGTTTAAAACTACAGGGATTCTATGGCTACACCTTC,CASSLKLQGFYGYTF
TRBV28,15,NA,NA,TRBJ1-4,TGTGCCAGCTATGCCAGGGTTGCAACTAATGAAAAACTGTTTTTT,CASYARVATNEKLFF
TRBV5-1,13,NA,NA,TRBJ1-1,TGCGCCAGCAGCTACGGGATCAGGACTGAAGCTTTCTTT,CASSYGIRTEAFF
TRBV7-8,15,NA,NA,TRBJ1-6,TGTGCCAGCAGCAGGGGGAGCTCCTATAATTCACCCCTCCACTTT,CASSRGSSYNSPLHF
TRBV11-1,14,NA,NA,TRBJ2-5,TGTGCCAGCAGCCGCGGGGACCCCCAAGAGACCCAGTACTTC,CASSRGDPQETQYF
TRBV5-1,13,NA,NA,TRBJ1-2,TGCGCCAGCCGGGTTGATGGAGACTATGGCTACACCTTC,CASRVDGDYGYTF
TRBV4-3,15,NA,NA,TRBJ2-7,TGCGCCAGCAGCCAAGGAATTAACTCTCAATACGAGCAGTACTTC,CASSQGINSQYEQYF
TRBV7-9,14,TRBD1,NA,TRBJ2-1,TGTGCCAGCAGCCCTGACAGGGGCCCTCTTTTCGGGTTCTTC,CASSPDRGPLFGFF
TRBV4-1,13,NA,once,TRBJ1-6,TGCGCCAGCAGCCAAGATCTTTTCTCACCCCTCCACTTT,CASSQDLFSPLHF
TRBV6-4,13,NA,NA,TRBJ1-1,TGTGCCAGCAGTGAATATAAGAACACTGAAGCTTTCTTT,CASSEYKNTEAFF
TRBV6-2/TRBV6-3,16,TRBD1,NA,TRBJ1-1,TGTGCCAGCAGTTCCATTCTTAACAGGGGGAGAACTGAAGCTTTCTTT,CASSSILNRGRTEAFF
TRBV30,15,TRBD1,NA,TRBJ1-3,TGTGCCTGGGGGATCGGGACAGCCTCTGGAAACACCATATATTTT,CAWGIGTASGNTIYF
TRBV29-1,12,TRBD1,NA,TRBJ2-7,TGCAGCGCGACGACAGGGGGCTACGAGCAGTACTTC,CSATTGGYEQYF
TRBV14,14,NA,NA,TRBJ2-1,TGTGCCAGCAGCCCCTTTCTTATCGGGAATGAGCAGTTCTTC,CASSPFLIGNEQFF
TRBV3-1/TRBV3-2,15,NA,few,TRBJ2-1,TGTGCCAGCAGCCACGGGAGAGGGTCCTACAATGAGCAGTTCTTC,CASSHGRGSYNEQFF
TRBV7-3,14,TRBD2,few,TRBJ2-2,TGTGCCAGCAGCTGGGTAGCGGGTACCGGGGAGCTGTTTTTT,CASSWVAGTGELFF
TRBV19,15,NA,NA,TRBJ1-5,TGTGCCAGTAGTATAGGCCTGGCAAGCAATCAGCCCCAGCATTTT,CASSIGLASNQPQHF
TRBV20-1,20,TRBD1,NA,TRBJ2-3,TGCAGTGCTAGTTCTAGTGGACTAATAGCGCGGACAGGGTCGATGAATACGCAGTATTTT,CSASSSGLIARTGSMNTQYF
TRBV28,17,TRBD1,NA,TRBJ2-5,TGTGCCAGCAGCACTACGCTCGCACAGGGGGCCTGGAAGACCCAGTACTTC,CASSTTLAQGAWKTQYF
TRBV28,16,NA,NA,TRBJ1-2,TGTGCCAGCAGTTCAGATCTCGGAGGGAATATCTATGGCTACACCTTC,CASSSDLGGNIYGYTF
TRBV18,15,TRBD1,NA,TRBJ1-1,TGTGCCAGCTCACCAGCTGAGGGGGCTTCCGGGGTAGCTTTCTTT,CASSPAEGASGVAFF
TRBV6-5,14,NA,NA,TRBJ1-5,TGTGCCAGCAGATCACAGGTTAGCAATCAGCCCCAGCATTTT,CASRSQVSNQPQHF
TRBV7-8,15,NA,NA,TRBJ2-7,TGTGCCAGCAGCTTGGGGTGGGGGGTCCGCTACGAGCAGTACTTC,CASSLGWGVRYEQYF
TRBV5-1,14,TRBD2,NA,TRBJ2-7,TGCGCCAGCAGCTTGGTTAGCGGGAGTCGCGAGCAGTACTTC,CASSLVSGSREQYF
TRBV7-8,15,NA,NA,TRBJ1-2,TGTGCCAGCAGCCCCCGACGCGGGGTGAACTATGGCTACACCTTC,CASSPRRGVNYGYTF
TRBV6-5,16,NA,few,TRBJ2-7,TGTGCCAGCAGTTCCGGGTCTCCCCCTAGCCGTTACGAGCAGTACTTC,CASSSGSPPSRYEQYF
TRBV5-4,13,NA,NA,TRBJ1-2,TGTGCCAGCAGCTTGGTGGGAGGAGACGGCTACACCTTC,CASSLVGGDGYTF
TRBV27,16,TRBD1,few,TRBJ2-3,TGTGCCACCCAAGCCGGGACAGGGGACCCCACAGATACGCAGTATTTT,CATQAGTGDPTDTQYF
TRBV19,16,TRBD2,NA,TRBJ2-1,TGTGCCAGTAGTATAGTTTCTAGCGGGAACATTAATGAGCAGTTCTTC,CASSIVSSGNINEQFF
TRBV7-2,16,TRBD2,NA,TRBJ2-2,TGTGCCAGCAGCTCCCGACTAGCGGGAGTGAGCGGGGAGCTGTTTTTT,CASSSRLAGVSGELFF
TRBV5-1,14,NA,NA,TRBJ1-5,TGCGCCAGCAGCTTGGGCCCCGGGGGTCAGCCCCAGCATTTT,CASSLGPGGQPQHF
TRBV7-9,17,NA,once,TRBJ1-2,TGTGCCAGCAGCCGAGCTATCCCACCGGACGGGATCTATGGCTACACCTTC,CASSRAIPPDGIYGYTF
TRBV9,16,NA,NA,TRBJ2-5,TGTGCCAGCAGCGTAGGGGCTAGCCTGTACCAAGAGACCCAGTACTTC,CASSVGASLYQETQYF
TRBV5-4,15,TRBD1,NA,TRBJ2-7,TGTGCCAGCAGCTTGGGACAGGGGGAGGGATACGAGCAGTACTTC,CASSLGQGEGYEQYF
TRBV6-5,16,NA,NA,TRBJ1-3,TGTGCCAGCAGTTACTCTACAGGGAGCTCTGGAAACACCATATATTTT,CASSYSTGSSGNTIYF
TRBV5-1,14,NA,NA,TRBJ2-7,TGCGCCAGCAGCTTGGGCGGGACCCTCTACGAGCAGTACTTC,CASSLGGTLYEQYF